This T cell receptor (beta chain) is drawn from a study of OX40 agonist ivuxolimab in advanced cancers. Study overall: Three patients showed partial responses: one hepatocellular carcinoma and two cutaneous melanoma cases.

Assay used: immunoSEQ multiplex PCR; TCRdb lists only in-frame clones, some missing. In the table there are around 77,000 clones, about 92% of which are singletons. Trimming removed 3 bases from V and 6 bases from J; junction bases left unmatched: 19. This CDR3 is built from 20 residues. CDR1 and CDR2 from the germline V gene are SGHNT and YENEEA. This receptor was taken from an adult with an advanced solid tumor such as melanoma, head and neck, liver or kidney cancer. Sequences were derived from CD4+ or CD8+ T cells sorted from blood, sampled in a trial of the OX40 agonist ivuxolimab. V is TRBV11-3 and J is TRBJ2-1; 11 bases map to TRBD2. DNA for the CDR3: TGTGCCAGCAGCTTTGTTCTCCACCGGACTAGCGGGTGGGGAGGCAATGAGCAGTTCTTC. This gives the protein CASSFVLHRTSGWGGNEQFF.